This T cell receptor (beta chain) comes out of a study of T-cell memory formation after mild COVID-19. TCRdb re-derived calls from the 5' RACE reads in MiXCR, one entry per CDR3 protein. The repertoire has fewer than 650,000 distinct CDR3 sequences, roughly a sixth of them found once; the top ten carry about 8.6%. Trimming removed 0 bases from V and 0 bases from J; junction bases left unmatched: 6. The CDR3 sequence is 18 residues long. Germline values: CDR1 LGHNA, CDR2 YNFKEQ. Sequenced: PBMCs or a T cell subset sorted from them (not recorded which). The chain carries TRBV4-2 and TRBJ2-5, with TRBD2 matching over 11 bases. This clonotype was sampled from an adult woman who had mild COVID-19 (a few samples of this study predate the infection). Cell type and time point are not known. In DNA, the CDR3 is TGTGCCAGCAGCCAAGAAGGGTCTAGCGGGAGGAACCAAGAGACCCAGTACTTC. Translating it yields CASSQEGSSGRNQETQYF.